Listed below are T cell receptor beta chains from one sample, sequenced in a study of response to subunit inactivated influenza vaccine. TCRdb fed the RT-PCR reads into MiXCR, producing one record per CDR3 protein. The data hold about 540,000 distinct CDR3 sequences, with less than 25% observed a single time. The sample also formed part of further work on T cells expressing NK-cell markers.

This specimen was CD4+ T cells sorted from PBMCs, taken approximately 12 days after vaccination. These TCRs come from a man over 45 who received an inactivated influenza vaccine. Both conserved end residues are part of each CDR3. A D gene is named only where the DNA matches it firmly. The listing skips clone size in some rows; elsewhere it reads once, few, many or a size class.

clone size	J gene	V gene	D gene	CDR3 protein	CDR3 DNA
few	TRBJ2-1	TRBV12-3/TRBV12-4	TRBD2	CASSLNSGSGSSEQFF	TGTGCCAGCAGTTTGAATAGCGGGAGTGGGAGTAGTGAGCAGTTCTTC
few	TRBJ1-5	TRBV12-3/TRBV12-4	TRBD1	CASSRTGAGQPQHF	TGTGCCAGCAGCAGGACAGGGGCGGGTCAGCCCCAGCATTTT
many	TRBJ1-2	TRBV29-1	TRBD1	CSVKGQGISREGYTF	TGCAGCGTTAAGGGACAGGGCATAAGTAGGGAGGGCTACACCTTC
NA	TRBJ2-7	TRBV4-1	TRBD2	CASSQGTRGGYEQYF	TGCGCCAGCAGCCAAGGAACGCGGGGGGGCTACGAGCAGTACTTC
NA	TRBJ1-5	TRBV20-1	TRBD1	CSARVGTDQPQHF	TGCAGTGCTAGAGTGGGGACAGATCAGCCCCAGCATTTT
few	TRBJ2-5	TRBV10-3	TRBD1	CAIRQGAQETQYF	TGTGCCATCAGGCAGGGGGCCCAAGAGACCCAGTACTTC
few	TRBJ2-1	TRBV12-3/TRBV12-4	NA	CASRRDPSSYNEQFF	TGTGCCAGCAGACGGGACCCAAGCTCCTACAATGAGCAGTTCTTC
few	TRBJ2-7	TRBV3-1	TRBD1	CASSQEVPGGEQYF	TGTGCCAGCAGCCAAGAAGTTCCAGGGGGAGAGCAGTACTTC
few	TRBJ1-1	TRBV9	NA	CASSPMGQSHTEAFF	TGTGCCAGCAGCCCAATGGGGCAGTCCCACACTGAAGCTTTCTTT
NA	TRBJ2-7	TRBV6-1	TRBD1	CASSTGTGGSWQYF	TGTGCCAGCAGCACCGGGACAGGGGGCAGTTGGCAGTACTTC
many	TRBJ2-2	TRBV6-1	NA	CASSRNTGELFF	TGTGCCAGCAGCCGCAATACCGGGGAGCTGTTTTTT
NA	TRBJ2-1	TRBV20-1	TRBD2	CSVAGVGYYNEQFF	TGCAGTGTAGCGGGAGTCGGTTATTACAATGAGCAGTTCTTC
few	TRBJ2-2	TRBV9	NA	CASSPDLLVGTGELFF	TGTGCCAGCAGCCCAGACCTATTAGTCGGCACCGGGGAGCTGTTTTTT
many	TRBJ2-1	TRBV11-2	TRBD2	CASSHVVAGGDNEQFF	TGTGCCAGCAGCCATGTCGTAGCGGGAGGTGACAATGAGCAGTTCTTC
NA	TRBJ2-1	TRBV20-1	NA	CSARVRADAYNEQFF	TGCAGTGCTAGAGTGCGGGCGGACGCTTACAATGAGCAGTTCTTC
few	TRBJ1-4	TRBV6-1	NA	CASRLTGHNEKLFF	TGTGCCAGCAGATTGACGGGACACAATGAAAAACTGTTTTTT
NA	TRBJ1-6	TRBV20-1	NA	CSARTENSPLHF	TGCAGTGCTCGGACAGAGAATTCACCCCTCCACTTT
NA	TRBJ2-6	TRBV4-3	NA	CASSQDSSSGANVLTF	TGCGCCAGCAGCCAGGACAGCAGCTCTGGGGCCAACGTCCTGACTTTC
NA	TRBJ1-5	TRBV20-1	TRBD1	CSATTGEHRNQPQHF	TGCAGTGCCACCACAGGGGAACATCGCAATCAGCCCCAGCATTTT
NA	TRBJ2-2	TRBV4-1	TRBD1	CASSQRRVGTVNTGELFF	TGCGCCAGCAGCCAAAGAAGGGTTGGGACAGTGAACACCGGGGAGCTGTTTTTT
few	TRBJ2-2	TRBV11-2	NA	CASSLDPTARRLFF	TGTGCCAGCAGCTTAGACCCGACAGCTAGGCGGCTGTTTTTT
few	TRBJ2-1	TRBV20-1	TRBD2	CSASGTSKEWDEQFF	TGCAGTGCGTCCGGGACTAGCAAAGAGTGGGATGAGCAGTTCTTC
few	TRBJ2-3	TRBV6-2/TRBV6-3	TRBD1	CASSRGQTLTDTQYF	TGTGCCAGCAGTCGGGGACAGACCCTCACAGATACGCAGTATTTT
NA	TRBJ2-5	TRBV10-3	TRBD2	CAISESTSGGAFQETQYF	TGTGCCATCAGTGAGTCCACTAGCGGGGGGGCTTTTCAAGAGACCCAGTACTTC
few	TRBJ2-5	TRBV12-3/TRBV12-4	NA	CASRSQGNQETQYF	TGTGCCAGCAGGTCCCAGGGGAATCAAGAGACCCAGTACTTC
few	TRBJ2-7	TRBV5-1	NA	CASSLGGYGNEQYF	TGCGCCAGCAGCTTGGGAGGATACGGAAACGAGCAGTACTTC
many	TRBJ2-5	TRBV5-1	NA	CASRWAGETQYF	TGCGCCAGCAGATGGGCCGGGGAGACCCAGTACTTC
few	TRBJ2-1	TRBV12-3/TRBV12-4	NA	CASSDPSDYNEQFF	TGTGCCAGCAGCGACCCTAGCGACTACAATGAGCAGTTCTTC
NA	TRBJ2-6	TRBV4-2	NA	CASSQSYSMSGANVLTF	TGTGCCAGCAGCCAATCGTACAGTATGTCTGGGGCCAACGTCCTGACTTTC
NA	TRBJ2-5	TRBV6-1	TRBD2	CASRAGSGRETQYF	TGTGCCAGCAGGGCCGGGTCCGGGAGGGAGACCCAGTACTTC
NA	TRBJ1-5	TRBV6-1	TRBD1	CASVTGVDQPQHF	TGTGCCAGCGTAACAGGGGTTGATCAGCCCCAGCATTTT
NA	TRBJ2-1	TRBV10-3	NA	CAIRGGASSYNEQFF	TGTGCCATCAGAGGCGGGGCAAGCTCCTACAATGAGCAGTTCTTC
NA	TRBJ1-1	TRBV4-3	NA	CASSQEERGNTEAFF	TGCGCCAGCAGCCAAGAGGAGAGGGGGAACACTGAAGCTTTCTTT
few	TRBJ2-7	TRBV18	NA	CASSPTGEGEQYF	TGTGCCAGCTCACCGACAGGGGAGGGCGAGCAGTACTTC
NA	TRBJ2-3	TRBV25-1	NA	CASSEFRGNSAQYF	TGTGCCAGCAGTGAATTCCGGGGAAATTCGGCGCAGTATTTT
NA	TRBJ1-1	TRBV7-2	NA	CASSWGSVNTEAFF	TGTGCCAGCAGCTGGGGCTCGGTGAACACTGAAGCTTTCTTT
few	TRBJ2-7	TRBV5-4	TRBD1	CASSPYDREYLSYEQYF	TGTGCCAGCAGCCCTTATGACAGGGAATACCTTTCCTACGAGCAGTACTTC
many	TRBJ2-7	TRBV10-3	NA	CAISDPGQTYEQYF	TGTGCCATCAGTGATCCGGGACAAACCTACGAGCAGTACTTC
few	TRBJ2-2	TRBV20-1	NA	CSARIRQVGGELFF	TGCAGTGCTAGAATTCGGCAGGTTGGCGGGGAGCTGTTTTTT
few	TRBJ2-1	TRBV12-3/TRBV12-4	NA	CASTLGWGADSYNEQFF	TGTGCCAGCACCCTCGGGTGGGGGGCAGACTCCTACAATGAGCAGTTCTTC
NA	TRBJ1-5	TRBV6-2/TRBV6-3	NA	CASKPGGNQPQHF	TGTGCCAGCAAACCGGGGGGCAATCAGCCCCAGCATTTT
NA	TRBJ1-5	TRBV29-1	NA	CSAADARDQPQHF	TGCAGCGCTGCGGACGCCCGGGATCAGCCCCAGCATTTT
many	TRBJ2-1	TRBV4-3	TRBD2	CASSQDHLAGYNEQFF	TGCGCCAGCAGCCAAGATCACCTAGCGGGCTACAATGAGCAGTTCTTC
few	TRBJ1-5	TRBV12-3/TRBV12-4	NA	CASSLQGRGQPQHF	TGTGCCAGCAGCCTGCAGGGACGAGGGCAGCCCCAGCATTTT
few	TRBJ2-3	TRBV3-1	NA	CASSRGLDTQYF	TGTGCCAGCAGCCGGGGGTTGGATACGCAGTATTTT
few	TRBJ1-1	TRBV7-3	NA	CASSRDRHTMNTEAFF	TGTGCCAGCAGCCGGGACCGCCATACGATGAACACTGAAGCTTTCTTT
NA	TRBJ2-5	TRBV2	TRBD2	CASGLAGEETQYF	TGTGCCAGCGGCTTAGCGGGGGAAGAGACCCAGTACTTC
few	TRBJ2-5	TRBV20-1	NA	CSAGPITQETQYF	TGCAGTGCTGGGCCTATAACTCAAGAGACCCAGTACTTC
NA	TRBJ2-7	TRBV6-2/TRBV6-3	TRBD2	CASRSTGTSGNYEQYF	TGTGCCAGCAGATCCACCGGGACTAGCGGGAACTACGAGCAGTACTTC
few	TRBJ2-2	TRBV9	NA	CASGKDVGELFF	TGTGCCAGCGGAAAGGATGTAGGGGAGCTGTTTTTT
few	TRBJ2-4	TRBV12-3/TRBV12-4	TRBD1	CASSLPAGTGDKNIQYF	TGTGCCAGCAGTTTACCCGCCGGGACAGGGGACAAAAACATTCAGTACTTC
NA	TRBJ2-7	TRBV4-2	TRBD1	CASSQDVGQGYGEQYF	TGTGCCAGCAGCCAAGACGTGGGACAGGGTTATGGCGAGCAGTACTTC
NA	TRBJ2-7	TRBV5-1	TRBD1	CASSLAMGQVYSYEQYF	TGCGCCAGCAGCTTGGCCATGGGACAGGTCTACTCCTACGAGCAGTACTTC
few	TRBJ2-5	TRBV6-5	TRBD1	CASSYPGQGQETQYF	TGTGCCAGCAGTTACCCCGGACAGGGGCAAGAGACCCAGTACTTC
many	TRBJ1-2	TRBV5-1	NA	CASSLGANYGYTF	TGCGCCAGCAGCTTGGGAGCCAACTATGGCTACACCTTC
NA	TRBJ1-5	TRBV12-3/TRBV12-4	TRBD1	CASSLRDRDYSNQPQHF	TGTGCCAGCAGTTTAAGGGACAGAGATTATAGCAATCAGCCCCAGCATTTT
few	TRBJ2-2	TRBV12-3/TRBV12-4	TRBD2	CASSWAGGTGELFF	TGTGCCAGCAGTTGGGCGGGAGGGACCGGGGAGCTGTTTTTT
NA	TRBJ2-3	TRBV9	NA	CASSVALKTDTQYF	TGTGCCAGCAGCGTAGCGCTGAAGACAGATACGCAGTATTTT
few	TRBJ2-7	TRBV6-1	TRBD2	CASKRHLADPNEQYF	TGTGCCAGCAAACGACATCTAGCGGATCCCAACGAGCAGTACTTC
few	TRBJ1-6	TRBV5-1	TRBD1	CASSRTGFHQNSPLHF	TGCGCCAGCAGCAGGACAGGGTTTCACCAAAATTCACCCCTCCACTTT